A selection of T cell receptor beta chains follows, all from one sample in a study of T-cell reconstitution after alpha-beta-depleted transplantation in children. TCRdb fed the PCR reads into MiXCR, producing one record per CDR3 protein. The repertoire consists of approximately 630,000 distinct CDR3 sequences, with around 13% occurring once and the leading ten covering 0.79%. This specimen was PBMCs, taken before TCRalphabeta/CD19-depleted stem cell transplant. Receptor source: a girl aged 2 to 10 with congenital amegakaryocytic thrombocytopenia, due to receive a stem cell transplant. CDR3s include the opening cysteine and the closing phenylalanine or tryptophan.

cdr3_aa: CASRNTYGYTF
v_call: TRBV12-3/TRBV12-4
cdr3_length: 11
j_call: TRBJ1-2

cdr3_aa: CASSFPPSNEQFF
v_call: TRBV5-1
cdr3_length: 13
j_call: TRBJ2-1

cdr3_aa: CSAYFHEQFF
v_call: TRBV20-1
cdr3_length: 10
j_call: TRBJ2-1

cdr3_aa: CASMLSRVNTEAFF
v_call: TRBV6-1
cdr3_length: 14
j_call: TRBJ1-1

cdr3_aa: CASSLISRGQETQYF
v_call: TRBV5-1
cdr3_length: 15
j_call: TRBJ2-5

cdr3_aa: CAIRDSGLAAYNEQFF
v_call: TRBV10-3
cdr3_length: 16
j_call: TRBJ2-1

cdr3_aa: CASSFVGTSGTRFF
v_call: TRBV28
cdr3_length: 14
j_call: TRBJ2-1

cdr3_aa: CASSLGKVGEEWGAEQFF
v_call: TRBV4-2
cdr3_length: 18
j_call: TRBJ2-1

cdr3_aa: CSASFHLTLREETQYF
v_call: TRBV20-1
cdr3_length: 16
j_call: TRBJ2-5

cdr3_aa: CASSVPVGTQYF
v_call: TRBV7-2
cdr3_length: 12
j_call: TRBJ2-5

cdr3_aa: CASSFLSDTLHF
v_call: TRBV12-3/TRBV12-4
cdr3_length: 12
j_call: TRBJ1-6

cdr3_aa: CASSYGQGSTYEQYF
v_call: TRBV5-1
cdr3_length: 15
j_call: TRBJ2-7

cdr3_aa: CSARLGQVHEKLFF
v_call: TRBV20-1
cdr3_length: 14
j_call: TRBJ1-4

cdr3_aa: CASSTGLGYEQYF
v_call: TRBV19
cdr3_length: 13
j_call: TRBJ2-7

cdr3_aa: CASSLQGRMNTEAFF
v_call: TRBV7-2
cdr3_length: 15
j_call: TRBJ1-1

cdr3_aa: CASSLGSQGATNTEAFF
v_call: TRBV7-9
cdr3_length: 17
j_call: TRBJ1-1

cdr3_aa: CASTLGGKLFF
v_call: TRBV6-5
cdr3_length: 11
j_call: TRBJ2-2

cdr3_aa: CASGESNQPQHF
v_call: TRBV28
cdr3_length: 12
j_call: TRBJ1-5

cdr3_aa: CASSRDRSDSYEQYF
v_call: TRBV19
cdr3_length: 15
j_call: TRBJ2-7

cdr3_aa: CASSISGGTETQYF
v_call: TRBV28
cdr3_length: 14
j_call: TRBJ2-5

cdr3_aa: CASSPHLNQPQHF
v_call: TRBV12-3/TRBV12-4
cdr3_length: 13
j_call: TRBJ1-5

cdr3_aa: CASSFLGINEQFF
v_call: TRBV12-3/TRBV12-4
cdr3_length: 13
j_call: TRBJ2-1

cdr3_aa: CASATRGELFF
v_call: TRBV6-5
cdr3_length: 11
j_call: TRBJ2-2

cdr3_aa: CAVCRDTEAFF
v_call: TRBV6-5
cdr3_length: 11
j_call: TRBJ1-1

cdr3_aa: CSARVGWDRDNEQFF
v_call: TRBV20-1
cdr3_length: 15
j_call: TRBJ2-1

cdr3_aa: CSARGVGYTF
v_call: TRBV20-1
cdr3_length: 10
j_call: TRBJ1-2

cdr3_aa: CASSTGGLSYEQYF
v_call: TRBV27
cdr3_length: 14
j_call: TRBJ2-7